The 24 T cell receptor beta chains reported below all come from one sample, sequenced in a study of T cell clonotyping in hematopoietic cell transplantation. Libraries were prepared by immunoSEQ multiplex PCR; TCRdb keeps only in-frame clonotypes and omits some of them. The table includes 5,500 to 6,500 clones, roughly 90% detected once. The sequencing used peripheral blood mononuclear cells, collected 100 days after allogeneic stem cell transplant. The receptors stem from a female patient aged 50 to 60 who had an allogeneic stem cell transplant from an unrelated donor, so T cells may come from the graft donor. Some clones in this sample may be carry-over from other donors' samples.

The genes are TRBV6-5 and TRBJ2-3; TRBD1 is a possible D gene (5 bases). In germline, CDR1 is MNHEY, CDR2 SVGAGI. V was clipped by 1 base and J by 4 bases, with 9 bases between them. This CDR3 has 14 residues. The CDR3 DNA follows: TGTGCCAGCAGTTACTATCAGGGTTCAGATACGCAGTATTTT. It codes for CASSYYQGSDTQYF.

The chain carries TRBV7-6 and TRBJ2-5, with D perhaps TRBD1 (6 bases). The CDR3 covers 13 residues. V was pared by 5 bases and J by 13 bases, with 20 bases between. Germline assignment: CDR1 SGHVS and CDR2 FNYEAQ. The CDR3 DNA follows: TGTGCCAGCAGCAAAAACGAATTCGGGACACTGTACTTC. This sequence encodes CASSKNEFGTLYF.

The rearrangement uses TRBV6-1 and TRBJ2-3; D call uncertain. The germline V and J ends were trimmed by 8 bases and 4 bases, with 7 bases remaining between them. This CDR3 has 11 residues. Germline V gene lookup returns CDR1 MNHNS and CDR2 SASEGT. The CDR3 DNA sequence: TGTGCCAGCGAAACCGCAGATACGCAGTATTTT. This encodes CASETADTQYF.

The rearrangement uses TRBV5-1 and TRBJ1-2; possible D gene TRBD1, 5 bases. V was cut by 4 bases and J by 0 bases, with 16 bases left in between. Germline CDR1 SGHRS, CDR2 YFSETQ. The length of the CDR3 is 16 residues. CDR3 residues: CASSPFGGGTNYGYTF. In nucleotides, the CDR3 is TGCGCCAGCAGCCCGTTCGGCGGGGGGACTAACTATGGCTACACCTTC.

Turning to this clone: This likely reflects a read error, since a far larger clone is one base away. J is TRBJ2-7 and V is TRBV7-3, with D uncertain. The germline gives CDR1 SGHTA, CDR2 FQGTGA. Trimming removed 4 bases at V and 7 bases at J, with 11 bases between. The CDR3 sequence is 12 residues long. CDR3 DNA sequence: TGTGCCAGCAGCTACGGTAACAATGAGCAGTACTTC. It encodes CASSYGNNEQYF. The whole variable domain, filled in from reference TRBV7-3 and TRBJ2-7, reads GAGVSQTPSNKVTEKGKYVELRCDPISGHTALYWYRQSLGQGPEFLIYFQGTGAADDSGLPNDRFFAVRPEGSVSTLKIQRTERGDSAVYLCASSYGNNEQYFGPGTRLTVT.

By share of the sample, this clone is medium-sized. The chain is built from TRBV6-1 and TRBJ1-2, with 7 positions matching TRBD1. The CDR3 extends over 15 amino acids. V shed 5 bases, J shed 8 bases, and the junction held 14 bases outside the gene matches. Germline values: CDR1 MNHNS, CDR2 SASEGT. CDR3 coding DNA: TGTGCCAGCAGTATTTTCTCAGACAGGGAAGAGGGCTACACCTTC. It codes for CASSIFSDREEGYTF.

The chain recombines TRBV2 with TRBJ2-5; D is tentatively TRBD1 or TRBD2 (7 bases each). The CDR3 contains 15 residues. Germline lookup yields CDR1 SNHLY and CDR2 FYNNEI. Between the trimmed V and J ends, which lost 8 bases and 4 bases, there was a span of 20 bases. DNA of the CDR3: TGTGCCAGCGACGGGGGGCAGGGGGGTGCAGAGACCCAGTACTTC. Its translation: CASDGGQGGAETQYF.

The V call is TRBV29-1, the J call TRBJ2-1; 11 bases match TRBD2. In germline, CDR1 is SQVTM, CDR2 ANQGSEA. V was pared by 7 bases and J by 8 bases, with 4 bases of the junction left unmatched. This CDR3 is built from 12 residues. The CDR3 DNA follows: TGCAGCGGCACTAGCGGGAGCGATGAGCAGTTCTTC. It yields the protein CSGTSGSDEQFF.

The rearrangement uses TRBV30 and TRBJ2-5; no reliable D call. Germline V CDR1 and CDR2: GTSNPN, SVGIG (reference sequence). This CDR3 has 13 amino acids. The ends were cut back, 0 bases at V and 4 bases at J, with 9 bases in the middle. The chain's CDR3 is CAWSVSSRETQYF. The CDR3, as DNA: TGTGCCTGGAGTGTAAGCAGTCGAGAGACCCAGTACTTC.

CDR3 sequence reads: CASMITGSYGYTF. In DNA form, the CDR3 reads TGTGCCAGCATGATAACAGGGTCCTATGGCTACACCTTC. This sequence joins TRBV28 and TRBJ1-2, with a possible D match to TRBD1 (6 bases). The germline V gene has CDR1 MDHEN and CDR2 SYDVKM. The CDR3 length is 13 residues. Deletions cut 7 bases from V and 4 bases from J, with 13 bases between.

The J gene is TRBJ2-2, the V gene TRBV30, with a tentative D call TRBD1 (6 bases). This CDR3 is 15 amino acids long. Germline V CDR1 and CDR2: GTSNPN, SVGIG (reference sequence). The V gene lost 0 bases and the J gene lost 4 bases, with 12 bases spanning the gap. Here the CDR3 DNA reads TGTGCCTGGAGTGTCTCGGGACACCTCACCGGGGAGCTGTTTTTT. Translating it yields CAWSVSGHLTGELFF. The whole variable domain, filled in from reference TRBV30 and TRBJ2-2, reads SQTIHQWPATLVQPVGSPLSLECTVEGTSNPNLYWYRQAAGRGLQLLFYSVGIGQISSEVPQNLSASRPQDRQFILSSKKLLLSDSGFYLCAWSVSGHLTGELFFGEGSRLTVL.

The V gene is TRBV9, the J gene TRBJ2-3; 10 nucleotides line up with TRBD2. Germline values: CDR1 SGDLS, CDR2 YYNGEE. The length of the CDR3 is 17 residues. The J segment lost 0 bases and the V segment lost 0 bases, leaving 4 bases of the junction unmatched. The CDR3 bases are TGTGCCAGCAGCGTAGGAGCGGGGGGGCCGAGCACAGATACGCAGTATTTT. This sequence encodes CASSVGAGGPSTDTQYF.

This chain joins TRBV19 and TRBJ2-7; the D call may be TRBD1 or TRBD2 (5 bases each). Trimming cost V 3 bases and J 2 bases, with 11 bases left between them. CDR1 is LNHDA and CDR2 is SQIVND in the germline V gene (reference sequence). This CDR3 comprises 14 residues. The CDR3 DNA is TGTGCCAGTAGTATCGGGGCAGGTCCCTACGAGCAGTACTTC. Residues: CASSIGAGPYEQYF.

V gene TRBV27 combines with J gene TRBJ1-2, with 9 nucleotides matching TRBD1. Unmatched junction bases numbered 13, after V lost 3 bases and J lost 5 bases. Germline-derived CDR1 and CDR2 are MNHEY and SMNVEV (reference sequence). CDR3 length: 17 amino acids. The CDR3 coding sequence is TGTGCCAGCAGTTTTATTGGTCTAAGACAGGGGGAATATGGCTACACCTTC. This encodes CASSFIGLRQGEYGYTF.

The CDR3 bases are TGTGCCACACGCAGGGATCTTAATCAGCCCCAGCATTTT. The encoded protein is CATRRDLNQPQHF. The chain is built from TRBV6-1 and TRBJ1-5; D might be TRBD1 (5 bases). The V end lost 10 bases, the J end lost 4 bases, and 14 bases lay between the germline ends. Germline lookup yields CDR1 MNHNS and CDR2 SASEGT. This CDR3 comprises 13 residues.

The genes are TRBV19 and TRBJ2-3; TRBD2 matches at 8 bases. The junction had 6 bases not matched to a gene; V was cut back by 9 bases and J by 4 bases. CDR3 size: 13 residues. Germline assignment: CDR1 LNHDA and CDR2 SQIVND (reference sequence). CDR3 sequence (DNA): TGTGCCAGCCGAAGTAGCGGGGCAGATACGCAGTATTTT. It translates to CASRSSGADTQYF.

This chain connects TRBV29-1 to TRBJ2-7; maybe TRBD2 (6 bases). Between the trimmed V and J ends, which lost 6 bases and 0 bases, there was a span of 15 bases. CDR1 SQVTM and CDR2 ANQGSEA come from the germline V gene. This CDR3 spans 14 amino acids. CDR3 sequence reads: CSVGDSLDSYEQYF. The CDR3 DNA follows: TGCAGCGTAGGGGACTCACTGGACTCCTACGAGCAGTACTTC.

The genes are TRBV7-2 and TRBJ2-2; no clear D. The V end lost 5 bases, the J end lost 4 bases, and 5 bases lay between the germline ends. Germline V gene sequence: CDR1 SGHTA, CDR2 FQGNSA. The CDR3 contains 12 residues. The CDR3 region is CASSPTTGELFF. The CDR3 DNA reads TGTGCCAGCAGCCCTACCACCGGGGAGCTGTTTTTT.

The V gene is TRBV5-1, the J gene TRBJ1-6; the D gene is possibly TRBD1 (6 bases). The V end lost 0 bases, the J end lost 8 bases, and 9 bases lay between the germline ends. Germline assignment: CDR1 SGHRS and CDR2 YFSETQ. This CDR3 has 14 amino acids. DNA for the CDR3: TGCGCCAGCAGCTTGGAACAGGGTCATTCACCCCTCCACTTT. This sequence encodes CASSLEQGHSPLHF.

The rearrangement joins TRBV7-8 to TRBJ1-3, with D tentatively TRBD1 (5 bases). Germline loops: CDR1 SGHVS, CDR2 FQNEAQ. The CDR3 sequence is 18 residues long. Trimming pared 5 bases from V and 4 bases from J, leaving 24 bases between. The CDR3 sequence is CASSEPTGLSDVGNTIYF. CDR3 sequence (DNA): TGTGCCAGCAGCGAACCAACAGGACTCTCCGACGTGGGAAACACCATATATTTT. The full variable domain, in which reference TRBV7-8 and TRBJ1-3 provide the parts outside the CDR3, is GAGVSQSPRYKVAKRGQDVALRCDPISGHVSLFWYQQALGQGPEFLTYFQNEAQLDKSGLPSDRFFAERPEGSVSTLKIQRTQQEDSAVYLCASSEPTGLSDVGNTIYFGEGSWLTVV.

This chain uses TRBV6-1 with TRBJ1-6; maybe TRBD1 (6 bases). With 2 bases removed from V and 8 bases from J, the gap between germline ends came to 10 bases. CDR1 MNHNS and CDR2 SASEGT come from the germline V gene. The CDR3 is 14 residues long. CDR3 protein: CASSENRADSPLHF. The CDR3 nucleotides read TGTGCCAGCAGTGAAAACAGGGCTGATTCACCCCTCCACTTT.

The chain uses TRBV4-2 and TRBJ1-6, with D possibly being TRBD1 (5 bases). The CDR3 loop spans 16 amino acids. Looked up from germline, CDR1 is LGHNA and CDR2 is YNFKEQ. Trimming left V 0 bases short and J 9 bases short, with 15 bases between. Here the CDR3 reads CASSQETGTLGSPLHF. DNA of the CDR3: TGTGCCAGCAGCCAAGAGACGGGGACGCTCGGTTCACCCCTCCACTTT.

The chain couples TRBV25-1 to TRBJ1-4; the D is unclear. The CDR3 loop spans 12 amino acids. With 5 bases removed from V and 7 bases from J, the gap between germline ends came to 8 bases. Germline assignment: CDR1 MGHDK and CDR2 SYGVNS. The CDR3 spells CASSRGSEKLFF. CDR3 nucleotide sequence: TGTGCCAGCAGTCGGGGAAGTGAAAAACTGTTTTTT.

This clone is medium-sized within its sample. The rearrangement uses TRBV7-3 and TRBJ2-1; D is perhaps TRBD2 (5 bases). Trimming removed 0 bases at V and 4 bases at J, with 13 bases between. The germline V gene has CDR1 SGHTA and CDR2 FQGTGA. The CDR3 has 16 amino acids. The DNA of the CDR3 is TGTGCCAGCAGCTTAACCCCCGCCCAGCGGTACAATGAGCAGTTCTTC. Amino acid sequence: CASSLTPAQRYNEQFF.